The sequence of this T cell receptor (beta chain) was determined in a study of T cells after yellow fever vaccination. Study-wide results and caveats: A minor fraction of clonotypes spanned both CD4 and CD8 compartments. Weaker overall, the secondary response nonetheless peaked faster (day 5 versus 15). In post-booster samples, most primary-vaccination clones reappeared (about 96% CD4, approximately 91% CD8).

TCRdb independently ran MiXCR on the 5' RACE reads; one entry per CDR3 protein. Among more than 300,000 distinct CDR3 sequences listed, around 6.8% were seen once. About this clonotype itself: The antigen is not known.

This clonotype was obtained from a man between 18 and 35 years old who received the YFV17D yellow fever vaccine. Sequencing was performed on PBMCs, taken approximately 47 days after the first yellow fever vaccination.

The chain's CDR3 is CASSLRRDDLTEAFF. CDR3 DNA sequence: TGTGCCAGCAGCCTCCGCCGTGACGATCTCACTGAAGCTTTCTTT. The chain recombines TRBV14 with TRBJ1-1; D is unclear. Germline CDR1 reads SGHDN; CDR2 reads FVKESK. Trimming took 4 bases from V and 4 from J, leaving 16 bases between them. There are 15 residues in the CDR3. Full variable domain (remainder filled in from reference TRBV14 and TRBJ1-1): EAGVTQFPSHSVIEKGQTVTLRCDPISGHDNLYWYRRVMGKEIKFLLHFVKESKQDESGMPNNRFLAERTGGTYSTLKVQPAELEDSGVYFCASSLRRDDLTEAFFGQGTRLTVV.